The 26 T cell receptor beta chains below all came from one sample that was sequenced in a study of cytomegalovirus exposure and HLA in healthy donors (dated by TCRdb to between 2016 and 2019). Library creation used the immunoSEQ multiplex PCR assay. For the multiplex PCR, a mixture combining 60 forward primers for TCR Vbeta segments and 13 reverse primers for TCR Jbeta segments was used. This is the immuneACCESS table as TCRdb keeps it, with only in-frame sequences that have V and J called. A part of the clones is gone; compared with another copy, unresolved V genes explain less than half, and the rest is unexplained. Across this sample there are under 40,000 clones, with 90% seen only once. The leading ten clones occupy 2% to 3% of the sample. Sequenced input: PBMCs. Every receptor here comes from a woman younger than 30 in good health and CMV-seronegative.

This chain's CDR3 is CASSFETGSPVSTYEQYF. The CDR3 coding sequence is TGTGCCAGCAGCTTTGAGACAGGGAGCCCCGTTTCAACCTACGAGCAGTACTTC. The chain links TRBV7-2 to TRBJ2-5, with TRBD1 matching 7 bases. Gene TRBJ2-7 matches the end of the DNA better, so the J call may be wrong. Per germline, CDR1 SGHTA and CDR2 FQGNSA. CDR3 length: 18 amino acids.

This rearrangement joins TRBV5-1 to TRBJ2-3; D unresolved. The germline V gene has CDR1 SGHRS and CDR2 YFSETQ. The V and J ends lost 1 base and 6 bases respectively, with 3 bases between them. The CDR3 consists of 11 residues. Here the CDR3 reads CASSLYDTQYF. The DNA for the CDR3 is TGCGCCAGCAGCTTGTATGATACGCAGTATTTT.

In nucleotides, the CDR3 is TGTGCCAGCAGAGACAGCACGGCATACGAGCAGTACTTC. Encoded protein: CASRDSTAYEQYF. The chain uses TRBV5-6 and TRBJ2-7, with a tentative D call TRBD1 (5 bases). Trimming left V 5 bases short and J 4 bases short, with 13 bases between. The CDR3 runs 13 residues. Germline V CDR1 and CDR2: SGHDT, YYEEEE.

The CDR3 sequence: CASSPGTSSSEQFF. CDR3 in DNA: TGTGCCAGCAGCCCTGGGACTTCTTCAAGTGAGCAGTTCTTC. The J gene is TRBJ2-1, the V gene TRBV11-3; D might be TRBD2 (6 bases). CDR1 and CDR2 (germline): SGHNT, YENEEA. V shed 5 bases and J shed 9 bases, with 17 bases lying between them. The CDR3 loop spans 14 amino acids.

The gene calls are TRBV12-5 and TRBJ1-1, with 11 bases fitting TRBD1. This CDR3 is 18 amino acids long. Looked up from germline, CDR1 is LGHNT and CDR2 is FRNRAP. Trimming took 7 bases from V and 4 from J; bases not matched to a gene: 17. The CDR3 region has the DNA TGTGCTAGTGCCATAACGGGACAGGGGGTTTTGCGGATCACTGAAGCTTTCTTT. It specifies CASAITGQGVLRITEAFF.

This clone was detected only once. This rearrangement joins TRBV27 to TRBJ2-7; 7 bases match TRBD1. The trim removed 7 bases at V and 5 bases at J, leaving 8 bases unmatched. CDR3 length equals 13 residues. CDR1 MNHEY and CDR2 SMNVEV come from the germline V gene (reference sequence). The CDR3 coding sequence is TGTGCCAGCACCCCCGGGACAGCCCACGAGCAGTACTTC. Residues: CASTPGTAHEQYF.

This rearrangement joins TRBV4-2 to TRBJ2-7; tentatively, D is TRBD2 (5 bases). Germline V gene data show CDR1 as LGHNA and CDR2 as YNFKEQ. The CDR3 extends over 14 amino acids. V was clipped by 0 bases and J by 0 bases, with 6 bases between them. The CDR3 sequence is CASSQDRGSYEQYF. CDR3 coding DNA: TGTGCCAGCAGCCAAGACCGGGGCTCCTACGAGCAGTACTTC.

The rearrangement joins TRBV7-8 to TRBJ2-3; 9 nucleotides line up with TRBD2. The CDR3 sequence is 17 residues long. V was clipped by 1 base and J by 0 bases; unmatched bases: 5. CDR1 SGHVS and CDR2 FQNEAQ come from the germline V gene. CDR3 loop: CASSLEASGASTDTQYF. The CDR3 coding sequence is TGTGCCAGCAGCTTAGAGGCTAGCGGGGCTAGCACAGATACGCAGTATTTT.

The gene calls are TRBV19 and TRBJ1-5; no definite D call. CDR1 LNHDA and CDR2 SQIVND come from the germline V gene (reference sequence). This CDR3 region has 14 residues. V shed 7 bases and J shed 5 bases, with 15 bases lying between them. The CDR3 sequence: CASNTPGGDQPQHF. Written as DNA, the CDR3 is TGTGCCAGTAATACCCCAGGTGGTGATCAGCCCCAGCATTTT.

In the case of this clone: A read error may produce the germline difference seen at one junction end. The gene calls are TRBV7-9 and TRBJ1-4; no clear D gene. Germline V CDR1 and CDR2: SEHNR, FQNEAQ (reference sequence). This CDR3 comprises 15 residues. The CDR3 DNA follows: TGTTCCAGCACCCCTGCGGGCGTATATGTCGAAAAACTGTTTTTT. Translated, it gives CSSTPAGVYVEKLFF.

With regard to this clone: Other DNA sequences in this sample translate to the same CDR3. The chain couples TRBV6-4 to TRBJ2-1; TRBD2 is a possible D gene (5 bases). V lost 0 bases to trimming and J lost 0 bases, with 6 bases between them. CDR1 and CDR2 (germline): MRHNA, SNTAGT. There are 15 residues in the CDR3. The CDR3, as DNA: TGTGCCAGCAGTGACTCTGCGGGCTCCTACAATGAGCAGTTCTTC. Amino acids: CASSDSAGSYNEQFF.

This sequence joins TRBV27 and TRBJ1-1; 10 bases map to TRBD1. The junction had 8 bases not matched to a gene; V was cut back by 5 bases and J by 5 bases. Germline loops: CDR1 MNHEY, CDR2 SMNVEV (reference sequence). The length of the CDR3 is 15 residues. The CDR3 loop reads CASSQDDRGPTEAFF. The CDR3 DNA sequence: TGTGCCAGCAGTCAGGATGACAGGGGGCCGACTGAAGCTTTCTTT.

The CDR3 DNA sequence: TGTGCCAGTACGGACAGCTACGTTGGCTACACCTTC. This encodes CASTDSYVGYTF. The chain uses TRBV2 and TRBJ1-2; D might be TRBD1 (6 bases). Germline assignment: CDR1 SNHLY and CDR2 FYNNEI. CDR3 size: 12 residues. The ends were cut back, 9 bases at V and 7 bases at J, with 15 bases in the middle. The full variable domain, completed using reference TRBV2 and TRBJ1-2, is EPEVTQTPSHQVTQMGQEVILRCVPISNHLYFYWYRQILGQKVEFLVSFYNNEISEKSEIFDDQFSVERPDGSNFTLKIRSTKLEDSAMYFCASTDSYVGYTFGSGTRLTVV.

The chain uses TRBV28 and TRBJ2-2, with D maybe TRBD1 (5 bases). Trimming cost V 5 bases and J 2 bases, with 15 bases left between them. Per germline, CDR1 MDHEN and CDR2 SYDVKM. The CDR3 totals 16 residues. The CDR3 nucleotides are TGTGCCAGCAGTCCCGTGCCCAGGGCCAACACCGGGGAGCTGTTTTTT. It codes for CASSPVPRANTGELFF.

The J gene is TRBJ1-2, the V gene TRBV30; perhaps TRBD1 as D (6 bases). Between the trimmed V and J ends, which lost 7 bases and 2 bases, there was a span of 8 bases. The CDR3 extends over 11 amino acids. Germline loops: CDR1 GTSNPN, CDR2 SVGIG (reference sequence). CDR3 coding DNA: TGTGCCTCCGGACAGAACTATGGCTACACCTTC. This sequence encodes CASGQNYGYTF.

V usage is TRBV5-8 and J usage is TRBJ1-5; D is uncertain. The CDR3 length is 14 residues. Trimming left V 5 bases short and J 6 bases short, with 15 bases between. Per the germline V gene, CDR1 is SGHTS and CDR2 is YDEGEE. The CDR3 coding sequence is TGTGCCAGCAGTTTTCGGGAGGGCAGTCAGCCCCAGCATTTT. Its translation is CASSFREGSQPQHF.

V gene TRBV18 combines with J gene TRBJ2-5; no firm D call. This CDR3 region has 12 residues. Trimming cost V 0 bases and J 4 bases, with 3 bases left between them. The germline V gene encodes CDR1 KGHSH and CDR2 LQKENI. DNA for the CDR3: TGTGCCAGCTCACCACCAGCAGAGACCCAGTACTTC. Translating gives CASSPPAETQYF.

This clone was counted between two and nine times. V usage is TRBV7-9 and J usage is TRBJ1-5; D is unresolved. Per germline, CDR1 SEHNR and CDR2 FQNEAQ (reference sequence). Trimming took off 0 bases at V and 6 bases at J, with 6 bases between the two ends. The CDR3 is 13 amino acids. DNA for the CDR3: TGTGCCAGCAGCTTAGCCGGAGGTCAGCCCCAGCATTTT. Its translation: CASSLAGGQPQHF.

V gene TRBV9 combines with J gene TRBJ1-3, with a tentative D call TRBD1 (5 bases). Trimming cost V 3 bases and J 3 bases, with 10 bases left between them. Germline V gives CDR1 SGDLS, CDR2 YYNGEE. This CDR3 spans 14 amino acids. CDR3 sequence (DNA): TGTGCCAGCAGCGCGACAGTTTTTGGAAACACCATATATTTT. This translates into CASSATVFGNTIYF.

The rearrangement uses TRBV7-2 and TRBJ2-5; D possibly corresponds to TRBD1 (6 bases). V gave up 5 bases and J gave up 7 bases, with 20 bases separating them. Germline CDR1 SGHTA, CDR2 FQGNSA. The CDR3 extends over 15 amino acids. The CDR3 bases are TGTGCCAGCAGCCAAGACCCGGGGACATATGGGACCCAGTACTTC. Translating gives CASSQDPGTYGTQYF.

This clone was seen a handful of times. The CDR3 DNA reads as TGCGCCACCTCCCGGGGGTGGGGTGAAAAACTGTTTTTT. Protein sequence: CATSRGWGEKLFF. The J gene is TRBJ1-4, the V gene TRBV5-1, with D perhaps matching TRBD1 (5 bases). Germline CDR1 SGHRS, CDR2 YFSETQ. The ends were cut back, 9 bases at V and 7 bases at J, with 16 bases in the middle. The CDR3 spans 13 residues.

The gene calls are TRBV15 and TRBJ2-1; TRBD2 agrees at 13 bases. J gave up 9 bases and V 0 bases, and 5 bases lay outside the gene matches. Germline V gene lookup returns CDR1 LNHNV and CDR2 YYDKDF (reference sequence). This CDR3 has 16 residues. This CDR3 reads CATSRDRTSGSSEQFF. DNA of the CDR3: TGTGCCACCAGCAGAGATCGGACTAGCGGGAGCAGTGAGCAGTTCTTC.

This chain joins TRBV27 and TRBJ2-7; TRBD1 might be the D (5 bases). The CDR3 runs to 14 residues. The germline V and J ends were trimmed by 5 bases and 0 bases, with 11 bases remaining between them. In germline, CDR1 is MNHEY, CDR2 SMNVEV (reference sequence). The CDR3 DNA follows: TGTGCCAGCAGTACTCGACAGAGCTCCTACGAGCAGTACTTC. Translated: CASSTRQSSYEQYF.

The chain is built from TRBV28 and TRBJ2-1; D not resolved. The CDR3 loop spans 12 amino acids. V lost 1 base to trimming and J lost 9 bases, with 7 bases between them. Germline lookup yields CDR1 MDHEN and CDR2 SYDVKM. CDR3 amino acids: CASSLLAFEQFF. The CDR3 DNA is TGTGCCAGCAGTTTATTAGCCTTTGAGCAGTTCTTC.

This chain joins TRBV6-1 and TRBJ2-1, with D unclear. V was pared by 5 bases and J by 7 bases, with 6 bases between. This CDR3 has 11 amino acids. The V gene's germline CDR1 is MNHNS and CDR2 SASEGT. The CDR3: CASSLSNEQFF. CDR3 DNA: TGTGCCAGCAGTCTTAGTAATGAGCAGTTCTTC.

The rearrangement uses TRBV27 and TRBJ2-7; 13 bases line up with TRBD2. Germline V CDR1 and CDR2: MNHEY, SMNVEV (reference sequence). The CDR3 runs to 15 residues. V shed 2 bases and J 3 bases; nucleotides not matched to a gene: 1. The CDR3 bases are TGTGCCAGCAGTTTAGGACTAGCGGGAGACTACGAGCAGTACTTC. Translating gives CASSLGLAGDYEQYF.